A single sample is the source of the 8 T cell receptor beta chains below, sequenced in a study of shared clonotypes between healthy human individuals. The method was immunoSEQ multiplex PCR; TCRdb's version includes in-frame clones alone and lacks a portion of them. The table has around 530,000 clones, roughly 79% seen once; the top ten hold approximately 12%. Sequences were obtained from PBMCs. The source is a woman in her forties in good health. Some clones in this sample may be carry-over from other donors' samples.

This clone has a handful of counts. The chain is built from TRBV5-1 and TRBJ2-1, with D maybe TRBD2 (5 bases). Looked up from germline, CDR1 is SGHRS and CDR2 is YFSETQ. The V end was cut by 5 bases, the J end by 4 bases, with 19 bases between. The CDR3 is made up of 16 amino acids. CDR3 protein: CASRLEGDGIYNEQFF. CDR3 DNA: TGCGCCAGCAGACTAGAGGGAGACGGGATATACAATGAGCAGTTCTTC.

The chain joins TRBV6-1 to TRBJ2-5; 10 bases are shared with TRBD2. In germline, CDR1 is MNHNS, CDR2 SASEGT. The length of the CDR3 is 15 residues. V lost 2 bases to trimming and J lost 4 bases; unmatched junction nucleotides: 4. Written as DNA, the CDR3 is TGTGCCAGCAGTGAACTAGCGGGAGAGGGAGAGACCCAGTACTTC. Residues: CASSELAGEGETQYF.

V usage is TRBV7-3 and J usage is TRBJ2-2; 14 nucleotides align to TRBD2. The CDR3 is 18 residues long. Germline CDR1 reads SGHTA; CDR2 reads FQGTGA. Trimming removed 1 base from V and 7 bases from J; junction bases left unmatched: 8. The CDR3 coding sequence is TGTGCCAGCAGCTTAATAGGGGGACTAGCGGGAGTCCACGGGGAGCTGTTTTTT. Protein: CASSLIGGLAGVHGELFF. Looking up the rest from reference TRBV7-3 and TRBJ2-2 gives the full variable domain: GAGVSQTPSNKVTEKGKYVELRCDPISGHTALYWYRQSLGQGPEFLIYFQGTGAADDSGLPNDRFFAVRPEGSVSTLKIQRTERGDSAVYLCASSLIGGLAGVHGELFFGEGSRLTVL.

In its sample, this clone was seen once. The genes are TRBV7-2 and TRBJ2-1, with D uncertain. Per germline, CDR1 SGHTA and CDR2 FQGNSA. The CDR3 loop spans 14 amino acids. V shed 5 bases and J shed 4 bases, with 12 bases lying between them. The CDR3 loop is CASSPNTIYNEQFF. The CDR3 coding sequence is TGTGCCAGCAGCCCCAACACCATATACAATGAGCAGTTCTTC. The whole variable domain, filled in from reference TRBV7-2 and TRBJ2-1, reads GAGVSQSPSNKVTEKGKDVELRCDPISGHTALYWYRQSLGQGLEFLIYFQGNSAPDKSGLPSDRFSAERTGGSVSTLTIQRTQQEDSAVYLCASSPNTIYNEQFFGPGTRLTVL.

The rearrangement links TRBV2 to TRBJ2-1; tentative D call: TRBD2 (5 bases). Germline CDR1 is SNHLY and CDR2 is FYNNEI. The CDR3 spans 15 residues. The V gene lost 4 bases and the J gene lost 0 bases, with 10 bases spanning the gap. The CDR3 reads CASSVASSSYNEQFF. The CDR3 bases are TGTGCCAGCAGTGTAGCGTCAAGCTCCTACAATGAGCAGTTCTTC.

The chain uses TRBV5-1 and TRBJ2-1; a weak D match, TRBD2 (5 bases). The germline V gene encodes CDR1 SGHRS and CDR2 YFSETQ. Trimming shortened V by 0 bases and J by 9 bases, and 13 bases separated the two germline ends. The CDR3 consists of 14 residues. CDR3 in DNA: TGCGCCAGCAGCTTGGAGCCTAGCATCGGTGAGCAGTTCTTC. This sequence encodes CASSLEPSIGEQFF.

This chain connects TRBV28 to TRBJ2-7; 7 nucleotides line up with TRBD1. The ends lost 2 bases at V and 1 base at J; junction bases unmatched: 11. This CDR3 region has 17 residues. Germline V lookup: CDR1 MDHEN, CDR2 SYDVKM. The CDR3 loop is CASSLLSTGFRSYEQYF. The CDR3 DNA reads TGTGCCAGCAGTTTACTGTCGACAGGGTTTCGTTCCTACGAGCAGTACTTC.

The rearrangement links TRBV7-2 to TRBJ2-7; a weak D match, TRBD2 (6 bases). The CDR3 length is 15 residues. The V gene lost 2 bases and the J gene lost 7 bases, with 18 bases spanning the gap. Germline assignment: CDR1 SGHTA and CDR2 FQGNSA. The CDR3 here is CASSLRAGPSSEQYF. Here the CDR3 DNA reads TGTGCCAGCAGCTTACGGGCGGGACCGAGCTCAGAGCAGTACTTC.